The clone carrying this T cell receptor (beta chain) was observed once. CDR3 size: 14 residues. V was shortened by 3 bases and J by 2 bases, with 11 bases between the two germline ends. From germline, CDR1 is LNHNV and CDR2 YYDKDF (reference sequence). The data were obtained in a study of CD8 T cells in ankylosing spondylitis. MiXCR, applied by TCRdb to the 5' RACE reads, yields one record per CDR3 protein. There are under 300,000 distinct CDR3 sequences in the sample; 15% to 20% occur only once, and 25% to 40% lies in the top ten. The source is a male donor with ankylosing spondylitis or in good health (not recorded which). Sequenced input: blood, either unsorted or a sorted T cell fraction (not recorded which). The genes are TRBV15 and TRBJ2-7; D might be TRBD1 (6 bases). The CDR3 reads CATSRLDRAYEQYF. CDR3 bases: TGTGCCACCAGCAGGCTGGACAGAGCCTACGAGCAGTACTTC.